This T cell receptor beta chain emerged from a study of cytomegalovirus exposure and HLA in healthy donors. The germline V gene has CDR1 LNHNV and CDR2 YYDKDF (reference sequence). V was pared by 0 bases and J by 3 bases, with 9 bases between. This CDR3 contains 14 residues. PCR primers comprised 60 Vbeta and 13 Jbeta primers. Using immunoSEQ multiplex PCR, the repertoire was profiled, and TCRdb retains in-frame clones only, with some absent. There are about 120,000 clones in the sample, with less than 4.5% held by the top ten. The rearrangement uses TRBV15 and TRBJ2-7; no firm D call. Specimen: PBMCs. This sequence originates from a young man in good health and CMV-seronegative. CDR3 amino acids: CATSRDRSVYEQYF. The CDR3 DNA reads TGTGCCACCAGCAGAGATAGGAGCGTCTACGAGCAGTACTTC.